The next 27 T cell receptor beta chains were all read from a single sample in a study of response to subunit inactivated influenza vaccine. TCRdb processed the RT-PCR reads anew with MiXCR; each CDR3 protein has one entry. The sample gives roughly 790,000 distinct CDR3 sequences, less than 25% of which show up once; roughly a tenth is in the top ten. Sequenced material: PBMCs from blood, taken more than 4 days after vaccination. Every receptor here comes from a man between 50 and 59 years old who received an inactivated influenza vaccine.

The chain employs TRBV5-1 and TRBJ2-2; D is unclear. The CDR3 is 15 residues long. CDR1 is SGHRS and CDR2 is YFSETQ in the germline V gene. V gave up 5 bases and J gave up 0 bases, with 11 bases separating them. This CDR3 is CASRTSPANTGELFF. CDR3 nucleotide sequence: TGCGCCAGCAGAACCTCGCCGGCGAACACCGGGGAGCTGTTTTTT.

J is TRBJ2-7 and V is TRBV3-1; perhaps TRBD1 as D (6 bases). CDR3 length: 15 amino acids. With 4 bases removed from V and 2 bases from J, the gap between germline ends came to 15 bases. Germline V lookup: CDR1 LGHDT, CDR2 YNNKEL (reference sequence). The CDR3 nucleotides read TGTGCCAGCAGCCCCAGGAAGGGGGACACCTACGAGCAGTACTTC. Translating it yields CASSPRKGDTYEQYF.

The chain recombines TRBV20-1 with TRBJ2-7; 10 bases line up with TRBD1. J lost 3 bases, V lost 3 bases, and 2 bases had no gene match. Germline loops: CDR1 DFQATT, CDR2 SNEGSKA (reference sequence). The CDR3 loop spans 13 amino acids. This chain's CDR3 is CSARWDRGYEQYF. The CDR3 coding sequence is TGCAGTGCTAGGTGGGACAGGGGCTACGAGCAGTACTTC.

This clonotype was counted between two and nine times. V is TRBV5-1 and J is TRBJ2-1; no definite D call. The CDR3 extends over 13 amino acids. The V gene lost 3 bases and the J gene lost 9 bases, with 13 bases spanning the gap. Germline-derived CDR1 and CDR2 are SGHRS and YFSETQ. CDR3 DNA: TGCGCCAGCAGCTGGAATAATGGCATTGAGCAGTTCTTC. Protein: CASSWNNGIEQFF. The full variable domain, rest sourced from reference TRBV5-1 and TRBJ2-1, is KAGVTQTPRYLIKTRGQQVTLSCSPISGHRSVSWYQQTPGQGLQFLFEYFSETQRNKGNFPGRFSGRQFSNSRSEMNVSTLELGDSALYLCASSWNNGIEQFFGPGTRLTVL.

The genes are TRBV27 and TRBJ2-2, with TRBD2 matching 9 bases. The V and J ends lost 3 bases and 0 bases, in that order; junction bases with no gene match: 5. The CDR3 is made up of 17 amino acids. CDR1 MNHEY and CDR2 SMNVEV come from the germline V gene (reference sequence). CDR3 sequence reads: CASSFPSGVTNTGELFF. CDR3 sequence (DNA): TGTGCCAGCAGTTTCCCTAGCGGGGTTACGAACACCGGGGAGCTGTTTTTT.

The CDR3 reads CASSLMGQGRRRLFF. In nucleotides, the CDR3 is TGCGCCAGCAGCTTGATGGGACAGGGTCGTAGGAGGCTGTTTTTT. The chain recombines TRBV5-1 with TRBJ2-2; 9 positions agree with TRBD1. After removal of 1 base from V and 13 bases from J, the junction contained 11 bases not matched to a gene. The CDR3 runs 15 residues. The germline gives CDR1 SGHRS, CDR2 YFSETQ.

This clonotype was counted between two and nine times. The chain employs TRBV4-3 and TRBJ2-6; 8 nucleotides align to TRBD1. The V segment lost 3 bases and the J segment 0 bases; nucleotides outside the gene matches: 7. The CDR3 covers 18 residues. Germline-derived CDR1 and CDR2 are LGHNA and YSLEER. Here the CDR3 reads CASSQRTGLNSGANVLTF. DNA for the CDR3: TGCGCCAGCAGCCAGAGGACAGGGCTAAACTCTGGGGCCAACGTCCTGACTTTC.

The V call is TRBV10-2, the J call TRBJ2-6; TRBD1 matches 11 bases. Germline V gene lookup returns CDR1 WSHSY and CDR2 SAAADI. The J segment lost 0 bases and the V segment lost 11 bases, leaving 6 bases of the junction unmatched. CDR3 length: 16 amino acids. As DNA, the CDR3 is TGCGCCGGTTCCGGGACAGGGGGCTCTGGGGCCAACGTCCTGACTTTC. Translation gives CAGSGTGGSGANVLTF.

This clonotype showed up just once. This rearrangement joins TRBV11-2 to TRBJ2-5; 7 nucleotides line up with TRBD2. The CDR3 covers 18 residues. From germline, CDR1 is SGHAT and CDR2 FQNNGV. The junction had 13 bases not matched to a gene; V was cut back by 2 bases and J by 1 base. The CDR3 DNA reads TGTGCCAGCAGCTTAATAGGTCTCGGGACGGGAGGCCAAGAGACCCAGTACTTC. Its translation: CASSLIGLGTGGQETQYF. Full variable domain (missing parts from reference TRBV11-2 and TRBJ2-5): EAGVAQSPRYKIIEKRQSVAFWCNPISGHATLYWYQQILGQGPKLLIQFQNNGVVDDSQLPKDRFSAERLKGVDSTLKIQPAKLEDSAVYLCASSLIGLGTGGQETQYFGPGTRLLVL.

The rearrangement uses TRBV25-1 and TRBJ2-7; D is unresolved. The CDR3 totals 13 residues. In germline, CDR1 is MGHDK, CDR2 SYGVNS. V lost 3 bases and J lost 7, with 13 bases in between. The DNA of the CDR3 is TGTGCCAGCAGTGACCCGTCCCTAGGGGAGCAGTACTTC. Residues: CASSDPSLGEQYF.

This chain connects TRBV4-3 to TRBJ2-1; 7 bases align to TRBD2. Germline V lookup: CDR1 LGHNA, CDR2 YSLEER. V shed 0 bases and J 9 bases; nucleotides not matched to a gene: 11. The CDR3 has 16 residues. This CDR3 is CASSQDYGGSGGEQFF. The CDR3, as DNA: TGCGCCAGCAGCCAAGATTACGGGGGGTCGGGCGGTGAGCAGTTCTTC.

V and J are TRBV12-3 or TRBV12-4 and TRBJ2-1; 13 bases map to TRBD2. J lost 6 bases, V lost 6 bases, and 8 bases had no gene match. The CDR3 extends over 16 amino acids. This chain's CDR3 is CASSPGGLAGPNEQFF. The CDR3 DNA reads TGTGCCAGCAGCCCAGGGGGACTAGCGGGACCCAATGAGCAGTTCTTC.

This chain uses TRBV6-1 with TRBJ2-7; TRBD2 matches at 8 bases. The germline V gene has CDR1 MNHNS and CDR2 SASEGT. CDR3 size: 14 residues. V was clipped by 6 bases and J by 6 bases; unmatched bases: 10. Here the CDR3 DNA reads TGTGCCAGCAGGCGCCCACCGGGACTAGTCGAGCAGTACTTC. It translates to CASRRPPGLVEQYF.

The rearrangement joins TRBV20-1 to TRBJ2-1; 13 bases map to TRBD2. V lost 0 bases, J lost 9 bases, and 5 bases stayed unmatched. This CDR3 is 15 amino acids long. Germline values: CDR1 DFQATT, CDR2 SNEGSKA (reference sequence). The CDR3 DNA reads TGCAGTGCTAGAGATCCGGGACTAGCGGGAACTGAGCAGTTCTTC. Encoded protein: CSARDPGLAGTEQFF.

V and J are TRBV7-2 and TRBJ2-5; 7 bases are a match to TRBD1. V was pared by 0 bases and J by 2 bases, with 6 bases of the junction left unmatched. This CDR3 contains 16 residues. Per germline, CDR1 SGHTA and CDR2 FQGNSA. The CDR3 DNA follows: TGTGCCAGCAGCTTAGCTCAGTCAGGGGGTCAAGAGACCCAGTACTTC. Its protein product is CASSLAQSGGQETQYF.

The chain uses TRBV5-1 and TRBJ2-3; D is unresolved. The CDR3 is made up of 15 amino acids. The germline gives CDR1 SGHRS, CDR2 YFSETQ. Deletions cut 4 bases from V and 0 bases from J, with 12 bases between. CDR3 sequence (DNA): TGCGCCAGCAGCACCAACAGAGCTAGCACAGATACGCAGTATTTT. The encoded protein is CASSTNRASTDTQYF.

The V call is TRBV12-3 or TRBV12-4, the J call TRBJ2-5, with TRBD2 as a possible D gene (5 bases). Trimming removed 6 bases at V and 4 bases at J, with 12 bases between. The CDR3 has 13 residues. CDR3 loop: CASRSGSRETQYF. The CDR3 DNA reads as TGTGCCAGCAGATCGGGATCCCGAGAGACCCAGTACTTC.

This chain joins TRBV7-8 and TRBJ1-2, with 9 bases that match TRBD1. Germline V gene data show CDR1 as SGHVS and CDR2 as FQNEAQ. This CDR3 is 16 amino acids long. The ends lost 2 bases at V and 5 bases at J; junction bases unmatched: 9. This chain's CDR3 is CASSLTRDRVFYGYTF. The CDR3 bases are TGTGCCAGCAGCTTAACCCGGGACAGGGTTTTTTATGGCTACACCTTC.

V is TRBV12-3 or TRBV12-4 and J is TRBJ1-5, with D maybe TRBD1 (6 bases). The CDR3 spans 13 residues. Between the trimmed V and J ends, which lost 6 bases and 9 bases, there was a span of 15 bases. This CDR3 is CASSPGAPGPQHF. The CDR3 DNA reads as TGTGCCAGCAGCCCAGGGGCCCCAGGGCCCCAGCATTTT.

This clonotype was recorded at least ten times. The chain links TRBV7-9 to TRBJ2-1; TRBD2 agrees at 13 bases. Germline CDR1 is SEHNR and CDR2 is FQNEAQ (reference sequence). The CDR3 runs to 16 residues. Trimming took 3 bases from V and 6 from J; bases not matched to a gene: 5. CDR3 DNA: TGTGCCAGCAGCTTGCGGACTAGCGGGAGAAGCAATGAGCAGTTCTTC. The encoded protein is CASSLRTSGRSNEQFF.

The gene calls are TRBV11-2 and TRBJ2-1; D may be TRBD2 (5 bases). Germline lookup yields CDR1 SGHAT and CDR2 FQNNGV. The V end lost 4 bases, the J end lost 0 bases, and 19 bases lay between the germline ends. This CDR3 contains 18 residues. Here the CDR3 DNA reads TGTGCCAGCAGCTCGACCCGACTTGGACTTAGCTCCTACAATGAGCAGTTCTTC. Translation: CASSSTRLGLSSYNEQFF.

The chain is built from TRBV10-3 and TRBJ2-7, with TRBD1 identical over 10 bases. The CDR3 loop spans 14 amino acids. Per germline, CDR1 ENHRY and CDR2 SYGVKD. V trimming: 6 bases; J trimming: 5 bases; junction bases outside the gene matches: 7. The CDR3 bases are TGTGCCATCAGGTCCGGGACAGGGGATAACGAGCAGTACTTC. Translated, it gives CAIRSGTGDNEQYF.

This chain connects TRBV18 to TRBJ1-3; D may be TRBD1 (6 bases). Germline CDR1 is KGHSH and CDR2 is LQKENI. The CDR3 consists of 14 residues. V lost 6 bases to trimming and J lost 0 bases, with 9 bases between them. CDR3 in DNA: TGTGCCAGCTCGGGACAATACTCTGGAAACACCATATATTTT. Amino acid sequence: CASSGQYSGNTIYF.

The gene calls are TRBV7-9 and TRBJ1-4, with no clear D. Germline CDR1 SEHNR, CDR2 FQNEAQ (reference sequence). V shed 5 bases and J shed 5 bases, with 15 bases lying between them. This CDR3 is 15 amino acids long. The chain's CDR3 is CASSQLGFDNEKLFF. Here the CDR3 DNA reads TGTGCCAGCAGCCAACTTGGGTTCGACAATGAAAAACTGTTTTTT.

The chain employs TRBV7-9 and TRBJ2-5, with a weak D call TRBD2 (5 bases). Trimming removed 5 bases at V and 3 bases at J, with 16 bases between. The CDR3 extends over 15 amino acids. Germline V CDR1 and CDR2: SEHNR, FQNEAQ (reference sequence). The CDR3 is CASSRAEGRKETQYF. CDR3 sequence (DNA): TGTGCCAGCAGCCGCGCCGAGGGCAGAAAAGAGACCCAGTACTTC.

This clonotype has a handful of counts. The chain uses TRBV20-1 and TRBJ2-3, with 7 bases aligning to TRBD2. The CDR3 length is 15 residues. J lost 2 bases, V lost 1 base, and 6 bases had no gene match. CDR1 and CDR2 (germline): DFQATT, SNEGSKA (reference sequence). The CDR3 loop is CSARGPAGNTDTQYF. CDR3 in DNA: TGCAGTGCTAGAGGCCCAGCGGGAAACACAGATACGCAGTATTTT.

This clonotype was observed at least ten times. The J gene is TRBJ2-1, the V gene TRBV5-5, with TRBD2 identical over 9 bases. J gave up 3 bases and V 6 bases, and 7 bases lay outside the gene matches. There are 15 residues in the CDR3. Germline CDR1 is SGHKS and CDR2 is YYEKEE (reference sequence). CDR3 region: CASTIAGENYNEQFF. Here the CDR3 DNA reads TGTGCCAGCACCATAGCGGGGGAGAACTACAATGAGCAGTTCTTC.